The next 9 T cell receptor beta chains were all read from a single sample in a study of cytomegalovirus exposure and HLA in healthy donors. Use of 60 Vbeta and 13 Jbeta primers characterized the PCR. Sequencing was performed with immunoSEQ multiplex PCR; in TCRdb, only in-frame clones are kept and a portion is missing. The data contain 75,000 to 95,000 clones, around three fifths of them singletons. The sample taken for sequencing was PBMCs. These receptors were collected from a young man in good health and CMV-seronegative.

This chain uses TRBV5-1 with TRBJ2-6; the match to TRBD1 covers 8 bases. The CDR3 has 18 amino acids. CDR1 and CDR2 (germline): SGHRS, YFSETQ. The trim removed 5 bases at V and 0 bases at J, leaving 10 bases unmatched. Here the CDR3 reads CASSSNPGGTSGANVLTF. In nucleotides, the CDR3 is TGCGCCAGCAGTTCGAACCCAGGGGGCACCTCTGGGGCCAACGTCCTGACTTTC.

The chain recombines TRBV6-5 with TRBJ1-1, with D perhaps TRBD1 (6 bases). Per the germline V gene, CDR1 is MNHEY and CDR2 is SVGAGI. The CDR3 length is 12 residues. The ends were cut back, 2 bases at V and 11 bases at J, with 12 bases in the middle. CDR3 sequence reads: CASSYLGARAFF. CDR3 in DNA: TGTGCCAGCAGTTACCTGGGGGCTCGGGCTTTCTTT.

CDR3 bases: TGTGCCAGCAGCGCGGACAGGGATAGCAATTCACCCCTCCACTTT. Translation: CASSADRDSNSPLHF. The chain recombines TRBV7-2 with TRBJ1-6; 8 positions agree with TRBD1. This CDR3 is built from 15 residues. Trimming cost V 5 bases and J 7 bases; bases outside gene matches: 7. CDR1 is SGHTA and CDR2 is FQGNSA in the germline V gene.

The CDR3 spells CASSPARRGSRETQYF. The CDR3 DNA reads as TGTGCCAGCAGCCCGGCTCGGCGGGGCTCCAGGGAGACCCAGTACTTC. The chain recombines TRBV9 with TRBJ2-5; D perhaps matches TRBD2 (6 bases). Per the germline V gene, CDR1 is SGDLS and CDR2 is YYNGEE. The CDR3 has 16 amino acids. Trimming left V 4 bases short and J 5 bases short, with 21 bases between. The whole variable domain, remainder taken from reference TRBV9 and TRBJ2-5, is DSGVTQTPKHLITATGQRVTLRCSPRSGDLSVYWYQQSLDQGLQFLIQYYNGEERAKGNILERFSAQQFPDLHSELNLSSLELGDSALYFCASSPARRGSRETQYFGPGTRLLVL.

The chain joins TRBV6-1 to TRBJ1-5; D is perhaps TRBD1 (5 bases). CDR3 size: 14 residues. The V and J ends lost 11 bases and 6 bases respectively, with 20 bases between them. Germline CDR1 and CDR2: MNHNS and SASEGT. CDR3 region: CASVGRGQVQPQHF. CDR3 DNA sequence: TGTGCCTCTGTGGGGAGGGGCCAAGTTCAGCCCCAGCATTTT.

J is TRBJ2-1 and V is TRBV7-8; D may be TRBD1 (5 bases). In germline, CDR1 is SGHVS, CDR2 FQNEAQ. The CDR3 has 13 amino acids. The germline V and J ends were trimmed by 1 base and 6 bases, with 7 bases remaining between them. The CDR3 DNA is TGTGCCAGCAGCTTAGACAGGCCCAATGAGCAGTTCTTC. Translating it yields CASSLDRPNEQFF.

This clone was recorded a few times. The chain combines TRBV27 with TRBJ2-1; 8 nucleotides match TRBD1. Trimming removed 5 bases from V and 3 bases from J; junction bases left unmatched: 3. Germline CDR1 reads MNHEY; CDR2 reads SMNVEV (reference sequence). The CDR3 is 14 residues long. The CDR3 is CASSIGTGYNEQFF. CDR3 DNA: TGTGCCAGCAGTATCGGGACAGGCTACAATGAGCAGTTCTTC.

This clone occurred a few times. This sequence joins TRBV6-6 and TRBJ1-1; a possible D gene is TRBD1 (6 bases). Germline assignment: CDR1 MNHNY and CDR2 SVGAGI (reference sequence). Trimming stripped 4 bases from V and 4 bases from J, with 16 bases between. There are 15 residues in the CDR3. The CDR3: CASSFEGGHFTEAFF. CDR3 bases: TGTGCCAGCAGTTTCGAGGGGGGGCACTTCACTGAAGCTTTCTTT.

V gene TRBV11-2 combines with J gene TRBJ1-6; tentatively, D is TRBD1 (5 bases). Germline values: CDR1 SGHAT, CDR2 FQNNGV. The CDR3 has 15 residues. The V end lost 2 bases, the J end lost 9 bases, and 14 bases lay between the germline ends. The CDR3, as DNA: TGTGCCAGCAGCTTAATAGTGCAGGGAGGTTCACCCCTCCACTTT. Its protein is CASSLIVQGGSPLHF.